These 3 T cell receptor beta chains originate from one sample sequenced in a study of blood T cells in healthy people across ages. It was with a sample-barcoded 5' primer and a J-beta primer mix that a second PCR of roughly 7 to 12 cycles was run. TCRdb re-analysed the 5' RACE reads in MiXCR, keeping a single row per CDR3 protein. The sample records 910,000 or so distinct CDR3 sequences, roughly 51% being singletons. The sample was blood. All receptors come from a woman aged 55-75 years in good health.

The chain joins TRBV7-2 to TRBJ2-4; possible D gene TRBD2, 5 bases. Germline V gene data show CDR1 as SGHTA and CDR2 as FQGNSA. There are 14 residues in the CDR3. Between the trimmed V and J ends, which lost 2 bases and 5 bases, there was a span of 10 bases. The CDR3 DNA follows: TGTGCCAGCAGCTTAAGCCGAGCGGAAAACATTCAGTACTTC. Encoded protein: CASSLSRAENIQYF.

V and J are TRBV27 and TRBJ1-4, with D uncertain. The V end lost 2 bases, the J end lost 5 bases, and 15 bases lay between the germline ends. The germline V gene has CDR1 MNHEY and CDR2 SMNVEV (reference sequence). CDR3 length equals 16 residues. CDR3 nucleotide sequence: TGTGCCAGCAGTTTACGGAGCAACCAGAACAATGAAAAACTGTTTTTT. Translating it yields CASSLRSNQNNEKLFF.

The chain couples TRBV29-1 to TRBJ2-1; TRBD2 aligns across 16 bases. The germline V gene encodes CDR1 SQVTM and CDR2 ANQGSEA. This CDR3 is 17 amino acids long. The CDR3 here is CNAGTSGRASLSNEQFF. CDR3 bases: TGCAACGCCGGGACTAGCGGGAGGGCCTCCCTATCCAATGAGCAGTTCTTC.